This T cell receptor beta chain was retrieved from a study of sequential checkpoint blockade in melanoma. Study as a whole: After both sequences, patients received maintenance nivolumab.

Repertoires were generated with immunoSEQ multiplex PCR, while TCRdb's copy carries only in-frame clones and drops some. In the table there are tens of thousands of clones, 86% of which are singletons. As to treatment: randomized to nivolumab then ipilimumab (arm A) or the reverse (arm B). This CDR3 is built from 16 residues. The germline V gene encodes CDR1 LNHDA and CDR2 SQIVND (reference sequence). V trimming: 10 bases; J trimming: 3 bases; junction bases outside the gene matches: 11. The TCR was taken from a human donor with melanoma. This sample comprised CD8+ T cells sorted from blood (inferred from file names), obtained from a patient given nivolumab and ipilimumab in sequence. The chain uses TRBV19 and TRBJ1-4, with 10 bases matching TRBD1. The CDR3 spells CATIKTGGASNEKLFF. The CDR3 nucleotides read TGTGCCACTATCAAGACAGGGGGCGCTTCTAATGAAAAACTGTTTTTT.